The source of this T cell receptor beta chain is a study of T cells after yellow fever vaccination. Study details: SMART-Seq v4 Ultra Low Input served to prepare low-cell-number fractions. Overall study findings and caveats: The secondary T-cell response peaked on day 5, not day 15, but was weaker.

This clonotype was seen repeatedly, ten times or more. No antigen is known for it. The V gene's germline CDR1 is MNHEY and CDR2 SVGAGI. This CDR3 is 15 amino acids long. Trimming cost V 7 bases and J 9 bases; bases outside gene matches: 13. MiXCR, applied by TCRdb to the 5' RACE reads, yields one record per CDR3 protein. The table lists fewer than 350,000 distinct CDR3 sequences, 3.5% to 4.5% of them singletons, with approximately 19% in the top ten. The receptor was isolated from a man younger than 35 who received the YFV17D yellow fever vaccine. The chain recombines TRBV6-5 with TRBJ2-1; 9 positions agree with TRBD1. Sequencing was performed on PBMCs, taken 15 days after the yellow fever booster vaccination. The CDR3 region is CASTSRPTGGSEQFF. DNA for the CDR3: TGTGCCAGCACTTCCCGCCCGACAGGGGGTTCTGAGCAGTTCTTC.